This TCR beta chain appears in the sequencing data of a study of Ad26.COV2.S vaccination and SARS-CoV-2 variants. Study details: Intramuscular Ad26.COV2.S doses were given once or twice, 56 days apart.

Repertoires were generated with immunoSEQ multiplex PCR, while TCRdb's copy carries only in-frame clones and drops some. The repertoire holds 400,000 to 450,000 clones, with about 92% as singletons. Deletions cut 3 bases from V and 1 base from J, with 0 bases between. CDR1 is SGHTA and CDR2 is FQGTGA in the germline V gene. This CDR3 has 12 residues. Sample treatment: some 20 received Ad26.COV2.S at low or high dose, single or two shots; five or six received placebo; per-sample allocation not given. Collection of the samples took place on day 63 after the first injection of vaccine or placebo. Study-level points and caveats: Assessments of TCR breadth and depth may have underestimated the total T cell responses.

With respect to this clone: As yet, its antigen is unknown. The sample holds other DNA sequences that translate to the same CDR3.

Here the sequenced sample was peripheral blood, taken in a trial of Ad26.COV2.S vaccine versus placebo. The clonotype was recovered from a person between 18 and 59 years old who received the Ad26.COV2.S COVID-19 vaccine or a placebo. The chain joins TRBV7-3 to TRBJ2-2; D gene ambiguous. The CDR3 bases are TGTGCCAGCAGCTTGAACACCGGGGAGCTGTTTTTT. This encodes CASSLNTGELFF.